This is a list of T cell receptor beta chains from one sample in a study of blood T cell repertoires in COVID-19. Data came from immunoSEQ multiplex PCR; TCRdb stores just in-frame clones and leaves some out. The sample records 140,000 to 150,000 clones, 88% being singletons. What was sequenced was peripheral blood. These receptor sequences come from a man between 65 and 85 years old with acute or convalescent COVID-19. The CDR3 runs from the conserved cysteine through the conserved F or W. The order of the fields is J gene, clone size, V gene, D gene, CDR3 protein, CDR3 DNA. A D gene is named only where the DNA matches it firmly. Only some rows state a clone size, as once, few, many or a class for expanded clones.

TRBJ2-2 . TRBV6-5 . CASSRGGTGELFF TGTGCCAGCAGTAGGGGGGGTACCGGGGAGCTGTTTTTT
TRBJ1-5 once TRBV28 . CASSLSAIYNQPQHF TGTGCCAGCAGTTTGTCTGCGATCTATAATCAGCCCCAGCATTTT
TRBJ2-7 . TRBV7-8 . CASSLAQFYEQYF TGTGCCAGCAGCTTAGCGCAGTTCTACGAGCAGTACTTC
TRBJ1-2 few TRBV7-9 TRBD1 CASSLGDGQGVRGYTF TGTGCCAGCAGCTTAGGGGATGGACAGGGCGTGAGGGGCTACACCTTC
TRBJ2-7 . TRBV6-5 . CASRQMDIGSYEQYF TGTGCCAGCAGACAGATGGACATCGGCTCCTACGAGCAGTACTTC
TRBJ1-6 . TRBV7-8 TRBD1 CASSYDRAPSPLHF TGTGCCAGCAGCTACGACAGGGCTCCTTCACCCCTCCACTTT
TRBJ1-1 . TRBV5-6 TRBD1 CASSLGQGTYTEAFF TGTGCCAGCAGCCTCGGACAGGGAACTTACACTGAAGCTTTCTTT
TRBJ1-6 once TRBV25-1 TRBD1 CASSEGQGYNSPLHF TGTGCCAGCAGTGAAGGACAGGGATATAATTCACCCCTCCACTTT
TRBJ1-1 . TRBV6-5 . CASTRNGRNTEAFF TGTGCCAGCACCCGTAACGGGAGGAACACTGAAGCTTTCTTT
TRBJ2-1 . TRBV7-2 TRBD2 CASSLVSGGRSHNEQFF TGTGCCAGCAGCTTAGTTTCCGGCGGGAGAAGCCACAATGAGCAGTTCTTC
TRBJ2-2 . TRBV27 . CASSLGLAGELFF TGTGCCAGCAGTCTAGGCCTGGCCGGGGAGCTGTTTTTT
TRBJ2-7 . TRBV11-2 . CASSSQYEQYF TGTGCCAGCAGCTCCCAGTACGAGCAGTACTTC
TRBJ1-2 . TRBV28 . CASGSGVGGYGYTF TGTGCCAGCGGGTCGGGGGTCGGTGGCTATGGCTACACCTTC
TRBJ1-1 . TRBV7-9 . CASMAQVNTEAFF TGTGCCAGCATGGCACAGGTGAACACTGAAGCTTTCTTT
TRBJ1-2 . TRBV7-2 . CASSLAAGANYGYTF TGTGCCAGCAGCTTAGCGGCAGGGGCTAACTATGGCTACACCTTC
TRBJ2-1 . TRBV7-9 TRBD2 CASSPPGGALTYNEQFF TGTGCCAGCAGCCCCCCGGGGGGGGCCTTAACCTACAATGAGCAGTTCTTC
TRBJ1-2 . TRBV12-3/TRBV12-4 . CASSRGGRHGYTF TGTGCCAGCAGTAGAGGGGGAAGACATGGCTACACCTTC
TRBJ1-2 . TRBV7-9 . CASSLGSVANYGYTF TGTGCCAGCAGCTTAGGGTCAGTGGCTAACTATGGCTACACCTTC
TRBJ1-3 once TRBV27 . CASSLRREDAGNTIYF TGTGCCAGCAGCCTTCGAAGGGAGGACGCTGGAAACACCATATATTTT
TRBJ1-6 . TRBV14 . CASSQDSDRYNSPLHF TGTGCCAGCAGCCAAGATTCGGACAGATATAATTCACCCCTCCACTTT
TRBJ2-7 . TRBV5-1 . CASRGSSYEQYF TGCGCCAGCAGGGGCAGCTCCTACGAGCAGTACTTC
TRBJ2-3 . TRBV29-1 . CSVDSGLDTQYF TGCAGCGTTGATTCGGGTTTGGATACGCAGTATTTT
TRBJ2-7 . TRBV9 . CASSVGAQGPYEQYF TGTGCCAGCAGCGTAGGAGCACAGGGTCCCTACGAGCAGTACTTC